This T cell receptor (beta chain) was profiled in a study of blood T cell repertoires in COVID-19. Across the study: T cells, B-cell-depleted T cells, or PBMCs provided the cDNA or gDNA that served as material.

Original handling: Amplified reference gene primers provided the basis for estimating nucleated cell counts. Clones were sequenced by immunoSEQ multiplex PCR, and TCRdb holds only the in-frame ones, with some missing. V and J calls and clone size are copied from that table; D and trimming were computed from the DNA. The top ten clones hold less than 2.5% of a sample with about 50,000 clones, about 82% of them seen once. The germline V gene encodes CDR1 SNHLY and CDR2 FYNNEI. This CDR3 has 12 amino acids. V lost 3 bases and J lost 4, with 7 bases in between. The clonotype was recovered from a woman in her sixties with acute or convalescent COVID-19. This chain connects TRBV2 to TRBJ2-7; D is unclear. The sample consisted of peripheral blood. The CDR3 DNA sequence: TGTGCCAGCAGTGATGATACATACGAGCAGTACTTC. Encoded protein: CASSDDTYEQYF.